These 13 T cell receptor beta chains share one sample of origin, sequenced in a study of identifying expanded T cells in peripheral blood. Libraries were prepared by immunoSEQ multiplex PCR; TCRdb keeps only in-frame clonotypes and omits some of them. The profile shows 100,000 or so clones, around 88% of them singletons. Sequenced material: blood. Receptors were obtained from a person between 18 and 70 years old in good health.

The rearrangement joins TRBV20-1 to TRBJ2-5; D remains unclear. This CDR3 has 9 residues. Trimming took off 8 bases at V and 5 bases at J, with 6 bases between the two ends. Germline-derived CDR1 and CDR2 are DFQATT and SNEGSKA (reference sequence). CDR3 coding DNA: TGCAGTTTCGGGGAGACCCAGTACTTC. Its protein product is CSFGETQYF.

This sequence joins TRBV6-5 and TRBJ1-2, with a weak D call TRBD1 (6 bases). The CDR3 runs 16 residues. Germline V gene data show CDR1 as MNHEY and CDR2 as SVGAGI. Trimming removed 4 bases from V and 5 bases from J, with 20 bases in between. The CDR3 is CASSLTRTASWYGYTF. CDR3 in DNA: TGTGCCAGCAGTTTAACAAGGACAGCCTCTTGGTATGGCTACACCTTC.

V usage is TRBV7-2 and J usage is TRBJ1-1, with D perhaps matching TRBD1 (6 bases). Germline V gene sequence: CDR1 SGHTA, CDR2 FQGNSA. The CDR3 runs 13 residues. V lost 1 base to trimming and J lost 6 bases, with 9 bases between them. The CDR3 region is CASSLVGGPEAFF. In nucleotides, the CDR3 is TGTGCCAGCAGCTTAGTAGGGGGTCCTGAAGCTTTCTTT.

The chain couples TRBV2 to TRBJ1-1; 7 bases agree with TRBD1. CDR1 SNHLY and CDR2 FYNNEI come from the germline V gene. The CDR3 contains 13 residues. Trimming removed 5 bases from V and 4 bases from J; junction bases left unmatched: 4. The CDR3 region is CASSTGAGTEAFF. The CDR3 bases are TGTGCCAGCAGTACAGGGGCCGGCACTGAAGCTTTCTTT. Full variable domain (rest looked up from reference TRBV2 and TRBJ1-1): EPEVTQTPSHQVTQMGQEVILRCVPISNHLYFYWYRQILGQKVEFLVSFYNNEISEKSEIFDDQFSVERPDGSNFTLKIRSTKLEDSAMYFCASSTGAGTEAFFGQGTRLTVV.

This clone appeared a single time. As DNA, the CDR3 is TGTGCCAGCAGCCAAGATAGGGAGCGGGGGCCGCAGTACTTC. Protein sequence: CASSQDRERGPQYF. This sequence joins TRBV4-2 and TRBJ2-7, with TRBD2 matching over 8 bases. Unmatched junction bases numbered 7, after V lost 0 bases and J lost 9 bases. Germline V gives CDR1 LGHNA, CDR2 YNFKEQ. This CDR3 comprises 14 residues.

CDR3 in DNA: TGTGCCAGCTCACCACGGGACGACGAGCAGTACTTC. Its protein is CASSPRDDEQYF. This sequence joins TRBV18 and TRBJ2-7; D possibly uses TRBD1 or TRBD2 (5 bases each). The CDR3 spans 12 residues. CDR1 and CDR2 from the germline V gene are KGHSH and LQKENI. Trimming took off 1 base at V and 5 bases at J, with 6 bases between the two ends.

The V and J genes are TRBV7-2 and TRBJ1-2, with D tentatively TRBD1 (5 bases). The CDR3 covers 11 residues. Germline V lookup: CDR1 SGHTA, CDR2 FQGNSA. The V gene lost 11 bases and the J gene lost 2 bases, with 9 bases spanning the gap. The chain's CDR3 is CAGAGNYGYTF. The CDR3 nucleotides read TGTGCCGGGGCAGGGAACTATGGCTACACCTTC.

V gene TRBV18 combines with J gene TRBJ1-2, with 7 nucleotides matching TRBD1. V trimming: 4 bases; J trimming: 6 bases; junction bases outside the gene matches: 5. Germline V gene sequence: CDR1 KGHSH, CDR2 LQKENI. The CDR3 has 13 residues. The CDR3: CASSRAGGNGYTF. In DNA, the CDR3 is TGTGCCAGCTCACGGGCAGGGGGTAATGGCTACACCTTC.

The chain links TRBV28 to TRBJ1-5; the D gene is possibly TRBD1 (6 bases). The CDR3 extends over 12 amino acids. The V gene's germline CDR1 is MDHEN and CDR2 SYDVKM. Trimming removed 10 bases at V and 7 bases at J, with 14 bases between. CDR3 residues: CATSQGSQPQHF. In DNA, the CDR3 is TGTGCCACAAGCCAGGGGTCACAGCCCCAGCATTTT.

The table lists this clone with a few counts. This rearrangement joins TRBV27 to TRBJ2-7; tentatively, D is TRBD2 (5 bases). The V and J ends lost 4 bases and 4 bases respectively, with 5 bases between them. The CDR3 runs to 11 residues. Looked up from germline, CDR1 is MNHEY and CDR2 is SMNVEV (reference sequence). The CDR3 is CASSSGYEQYF. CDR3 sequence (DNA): TGTGCCAGCAGTTCGGGGTACGAGCAGTACTTC.

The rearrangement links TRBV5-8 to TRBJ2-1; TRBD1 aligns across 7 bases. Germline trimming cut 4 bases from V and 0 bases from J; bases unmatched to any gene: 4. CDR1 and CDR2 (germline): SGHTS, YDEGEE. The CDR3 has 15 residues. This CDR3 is CASSLGQDSYNEQFF. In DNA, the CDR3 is TGTGCCAGCAGCCTTGGACAGGACTCCTACAATGAGCAGTTCTTC.

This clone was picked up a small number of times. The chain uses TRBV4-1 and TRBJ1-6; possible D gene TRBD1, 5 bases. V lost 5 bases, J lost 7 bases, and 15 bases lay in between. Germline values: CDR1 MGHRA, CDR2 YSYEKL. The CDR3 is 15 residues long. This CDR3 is CASSTRGTQNSPLHF. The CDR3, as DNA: TGCGCCAGCAGCACTCGGGGGACTCAAAATTCACCCCTCCACTTT.

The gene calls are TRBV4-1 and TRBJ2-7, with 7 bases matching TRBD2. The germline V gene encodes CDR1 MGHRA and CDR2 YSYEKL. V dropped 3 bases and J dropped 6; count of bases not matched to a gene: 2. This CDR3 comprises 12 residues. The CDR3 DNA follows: TGCGCCAGCAGCCAGGTAGCGGGCGAGCAGTACTTC. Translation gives CASSQVAGEQYF.